Below are 22 T cell receptor beta chains sequenced from a single sample in a study of response to subunit inactivated influenza vaccine. TCRdb reprocessed the RT-PCR reads via MiXCR and lists one record per CDR3 protein. Of roughly 780,000 distinct CDR3 sequences detected, roughly 18% appear once; the ten largest clones hold approximately 10%. Sequenced here: PBMCs from blood, sampled roughly 5 days after vaccination. Receptors originate from a man in his forties or fifties who received an inactivated influenza vaccine.

This clonotype was seen at least ten times. V usage is TRBV4-3 and J usage is TRBJ2-7; D not resolved. The CDR3 extends over 15 amino acids. The V and J ends lost 4 bases and 0 bases respectively, with 13 bases between them. Germline CDR1 is LGHNA and CDR2 is YSLEER. This chain's CDR3 is CASSLRHLSSYEQYF. In nucleotides, the CDR3 is TGCGCCAGCAGCCTTCGACACCTGAGCTCCTACGAGCAGTACTTC.

Many counts were recorded for this clonotype. V usage is TRBV7-9 and J usage is TRBJ2-3; D not resolved. V was cut by 3 bases and J by 0 bases, with 10 bases left in between. CDR1 SEHNR and CDR2 FQNEAQ come from the germline V gene (reference sequence). There are 15 residues in the CDR3. The CDR3 spells CASSFTSVSTDTQYF. The CDR3 DNA reads as TGTGCCAGCAGCTTCACGTCGGTTAGCACAGATACGCAGTATTTT. The complete variable domain, with remaining parts taken from reference TRBV7-9 and TRBJ2-3, reads DTGVSQNPRHKITKRGQNVTFRCDPISEHNRLYWYRQTLGQGPEFLTYFQNEAQLEKSRLLSDRFSAERPKGSFSTLEIQRTEQGDSAMYLCASSFTSVSTDTQYFGPGTRLTVL.

This clonotype was detected a few times. The J gene is TRBJ2-7, the V gene TRBV24-1, with D perhaps TRBD1 (5 bases). The CDR3 contains 16 residues. Per the germline V gene, CDR1 is KGHDR and CDR2 is SFDVKD. V was shortened by 7 bases and J by 4 bases, with 22 bases between the two germline ends. Here the CDR3 DNA reads TGTGCCACCAGAAAGCGACAGAAAGTGAGTAAGTACGAGCAGTACTTC. Translating it yields CATRKRQKVSKYEQYF.

The CDR3 sequence: CSARRLPGETQYF. DNA for the CDR3: TGCAGTGCTAGACGGCTACCTGGCGAGACCCAGTACTTC. V and J are TRBV20-1 and TRBJ2-5; D remains ambiguous. This CDR3 has 13 amino acids. Germline lookup yields CDR1 DFQATT and CDR2 SNEGSKA (reference sequence). V was trimmed by 2 bases and J by 5 bases, leaving 12 bases between them.

The V call is TRBV4-3, the J call TRBJ2-5, with a tentative D call TRBD1 (6 bases). This CDR3 region has 16 residues. The V end was cut by 3 bases, the J end by 5 bases, with 19 bases between. Germline assignment: CDR1 LGHNA and CDR2 YSLEER. The CDR3 coding sequence is TGCGCCAGCAGCCATCACCAGGGGTTGGAAGGGGAGACCCAGTACTTC. It translates to CASSHHQGLEGETQYF.

The V and J genes are TRBV19 and TRBJ1-1, with TRBD1 matching over 7 bases. Germline trimming cut 4 bases from V and 4 bases from J; bases unmatched to any gene: 6. Per the germline V gene, CDR1 is LNHDA and CDR2 is SQIVND (reference sequence). CDR3 size: 14 residues. The CDR3 reads CASSKSTGITEAFF. Here the CDR3 DNA reads TGTGCCAGTAGTAAATCGACAGGGATCACTGAAGCTTTCTTT.

A few counts support this clonotype. J is TRBJ2-7 and V is TRBV29-1; TRBD1 agrees at 7 bases. Germline CDR1 is SQVTM and CDR2 is ANQGSEA. V lost 6 bases, J lost 4 bases, and 6 bases stayed unmatched. This CDR3 region has 12 residues. The DNA of the CDR3 is TGCAGCGTGGGACAGAGCAAATACGAGCAGTACTTC. It codes for CSVGQSKYEQYF.

This clonotype was counted a few times. The chain joins TRBV29-1 to TRBJ2-6, with no clear D. The length of the CDR3 is 15 residues. The ends were cut back, 3 bases at V and 4 bases at J, with 13 bases in the middle. Germline V gives CDR1 SQVTM, CDR2 ANQGSEA. The CDR3, as DNA: TGCAGCGTTGACCACCTGGGTCTGGGGGCCAACGTCCTGACTTTC. Translated: CSVDHLGLGANVLTF.

CDR3 in DNA: TGTGCCAGCAGCGTCAGTCTAAAAGAGGGACTAGCGGGAGAACAGGGGTCCTACAATGAGCAGTTCTTC. Translating gives CASSVSLKEGLAGEQGSYNEQFF. This rearrangement joins TRBV3-1 to TRBJ2-1; TRBD2 aligns across 14 bases. The CDR3 spans 23 residues. V lost 5 bases and J lost 1; bases outside the gene matches: 22. From germline, CDR1 is LGHDT and CDR2 YNNKEL (reference sequence).

This clonotype turned up a few times. The chain is built from TRBV6-5 and TRBJ2-5, with a possible D match to TRBD1 (5 bases). Germline CDR1 MNHEY, CDR2 SVGAGI. The CDR3 has 14 residues. Trimming shortened V by 3 bases and J by 6 bases, and 14 bases separated the two germline ends. The CDR3 here is CASSYSRDGQTQYF. The CDR3 coding sequence is TGTGCCAGCAGTTATTCCAGGGATGGTCAGACCCAGTACTTC.

Here the CDR3 DNA reads TGTGCCAGCAGCCAAGATTCAGGGTATGGCTACACCTTC. This translates into CASSQDSGYGYTF. The chain is built from TRBV4-2 and TRBJ1-2, with D tentatively TRBD1 (5 bases). This CDR3 comprises 13 residues. Germline-derived CDR1 and CDR2 are LGHNA and YNFKEQ. Deletions cut 0 bases from V and 5 bases from J, with 7 bases between.

V and J are TRBV5-1 and TRBJ2-2; 8 positions agree with TRBD2. J lost 0 bases, V lost 0 bases, and 7 bases had no gene match. Germline V gives CDR1 SGHRS, CDR2 YFSETQ. The length of the CDR3 is 18 residues. The DNA of the CDR3 is TGCGCCAGCAGCTTGGGTCTAGCGGGCGCCTCGAACACCGGGGAGCTGTTTTTT. It codes for CASSLGLAGASNTGELFF.

This sequence joins TRBV20-1 and TRBJ2-7, with 7 bases matching TRBD2. Germline V gene data show CDR1 as DFQATT and CDR2 as SNEGSKA (reference sequence). J was trimmed by 2 bases and V by 7 bases; bases with no gene match: 11. This CDR3 region has 14 residues. CDR3 residues: CSGKRETSPYEQYF. CDR3 sequence (DNA): TGCAGTGGAAAGCGGGAAACATCCCCCTACGAGCAGTACTTC.

V usage is TRBV7-9 and J usage is TRBJ1-1, with a possible D match to TRBD1 (6 bases). The CDR3 has 15 residues. Trimming took off 5 bases at V and 7 bases at J, with 20 bases between the two ends. Per the germline V gene, CDR1 is SEHNR and CDR2 is FQNEAQ (reference sequence). The CDR3, as DNA: TGTGCCAGCAGCCTAGAGGATTCAGGGGTTTTTGAAGCTTTCTTT. It codes for CASSLEDSGVFEAFF.

The chain carries TRBV6-2 or TRBV6-3 and TRBJ2-7, with D perhaps TRBD1 (7 bases). Trimming removed 6 bases from V and 5 bases from J, with 14 bases in between. The CDR3 is made up of 13 amino acids. Germline V gene lookup returns CDR1 MNHEY and CDR2 SVGEGT. CDR3 nucleotides: TGTGCCAGCAGCATACAGGGGAGGAACGAGCAGTACTTC. This translates into CASSIQGRNEQYF.

DNA for the CDR3: TGTGCCAGCCCTGAGGAGGGGAAGAGGGTAGCGGGAGGGGACTCCTACAATGAGCAGTTCTTC. Protein product: CASPEEGKRVAGGDSYNEQFF. The chain employs TRBV2 and TRBJ2-1; 11 bases agree with TRBD2. J lost 0 bases, V lost 8 bases, and 21 bases had no gene match. Per the germline V gene, CDR1 is SNHLY and CDR2 is FYNNEI. The CDR3 runs to 21 residues.

The table lists this clonotype with a few counts. The chain joins TRBV9 to TRBJ2-7; D is uncertain. The CDR3 has 14 residues. Trimming shortened V by 2 bases and J by 2 bases, and 11 bases separated the two germline ends. Germline V gives CDR1 SGDLS, CDR2 YYNGEE. The CDR3, as DNA: TGTGCCAGCAGCGTCGCGGACGGCGCCTACGAGCAGTACTTC. This translates into CASSVADGAYEQYF.

The genes are TRBV20-1 and TRBJ2-5, with 10 positions matching TRBD2. CDR1 DFQATT and CDR2 SNEGSKA come from the germline V gene (reference sequence). This CDR3 has 16 residues. Unmatched junction bases numbered 12, after V lost 4 bases and J lost 4 bases. The CDR3 region is CSATAVPSGSGETQYF. The CDR3 DNA sequence: TGCAGTGCTACCGCTGTTCCTAGCGGGAGTGGAGAGACCCAGTACTTC.

This clonotype was counted between two and nine times. This chain joins TRBV6-2 or TRBV6-3 and TRBJ2-3; D is uncertain. CDR3 length: 14 residues. Looked up from germline, CDR1 is MNHEY and CDR2 is SVGEGT. Trimming removed 1 base at V and 0 bases at J, with 5 bases between. The CDR3 bases are TGTGCCAGCAGTTACTTACATAGCACAGATACGCAGTATTTT. Translated: CASSYLHSTDTQYF.

The CDR3: CASSSGTQAVWGYTF. CDR3 DNA sequence: TGCGCCAGCAGTTCCGGGACACAGGCCGTATGGGGCTACACCTTC. This sequence joins TRBV10-1 and TRBJ1-2, with a possible D match to TRBD1 (6 bases). The V gene lost 5 bases and the J gene lost 8 bases, with 21 bases spanning the gap. The CDR3 totals 15 residues. Germline assignment: CDR1 WNHNN and CDR2 SYGVQD (reference sequence).

The chain is built from TRBV5-5 and TRBJ1-1, with 12 bases lining up with TRBD1. Germline CDR1 and CDR2: SGHKS and YYEKEE (reference sequence). The CDR3 contains 17 residues. Germline trimming cut 3 bases from V and 2 bases from J; bases unmatched to any gene: 8. CDR3 region: CASSWPGQGARNTEAFF. As DNA, the CDR3 is TGTGCCAGCAGCTGGCCGGGACAGGGGGCTAGAAACACTGAAGCTTTCTTT.

The rearrangement joins TRBV28 to TRBJ1-6; 9 nucleotides line up with TRBD1. V dropped 2 bases and J dropped 7; count of bases not matched to a gene: 6. The CDR3 extends over 16 amino acids. CDR1 is MDHEN and CDR2 is SYDVKM in the germline V gene. The CDR3 loop is CASSLGDGTGNSPLHF. The CDR3 nucleotides are TGTGCCAGCAGTTTAGGGGACGGGACAGGGAATTCACCCCTCCACTTT.